The clone carrying this T cell receptor beta chain has only one observation. Its antigen is undetermined. The germline V gene has CDR1 MDHEN and CDR2 SYDVKM. This CDR3 contains 14 residues. With 5 bases clipped from V and 6 bases from J, the junction kept 6 bases outside the gene matches. Repertoires were generated with immunoSEQ multiplex PCR, while TCRdb's copy carries only in-frame clones and drops some. This sample has 30,000 to 45,000 clones, with approximately 85% found just once. The sample comes from a study of PD-1 blockade in mismatch repair-deficient tumors. Study details: Patients had 12 mismatch repair-deficient cancer types, all previously treated and progressing. Study-wide results and caveats: Tumor-resident clones, often undetectable pretreatment in blood, expanded then contracted after pembrolizumab.

TCRs were sequenced from a few patients responding to pembrolizumab. The genes are TRBV28 and TRBJ1-5, with TRBD1 matching 8 bases. Sequenced here: peripheral blood, sampled roughly 75 weeks after starting pembrolizumab. The receptor comes from an adult with mismatch repair-deficient cancer. CDR3 nucleotide sequence: TGTGCCAGCAGTCTTGGACAGGGTAGTCAGCCCCAGCATTTT. It is translated as CASSLGQGSQPQHF.